This TCR beta chain was sequenced during a study of shared clonotypes between healthy human individuals (dated by TCRdb to about 2020). For the study in its entirety: The cohort comprised a couple of women and a few men aged 18 to 49 years. For each donor, three plates each were used for CD4 naive and CD4 memory, two plates were used for CD8 naive, and one plate was used for CD8 memory. Blood TCR repertoires of five healthy adults were deeply sequenced to estimate repertoire size and the extent of clonotype sharing between individuals. To increase sequencing depth and limit assay-specific biases, TCR repertoire library preparation and sequencing were carried out by different laboratories using diverse techniques. Between about 0.8 and 9 billion PBMCs per donor were obtained by leukapheresis.

Using the deep immunoSEQ assay, TCR CDR3 regions were amplified from genomic DNA by multiplex PCR. Extracted genomic DNA from each cell subset was distributed evenly across all wells of several immunoSEQ 96-well plates, and each plate was treated as a replicate. For sorted subsets, around 0.2 ug of genomic DNA, equivalent to 30,000 or so T cell genomes, went into each replicate PCR. Purified libraries were quantified with a Qubit 3.0 fluorometer, sized on a Bioanalyzer 2100, and re-quantified with the KAPA Library Quantification kit. Each immunoSEQ 96-well plate was sequenced on its own single-read 150-cycle Illumina NextSeq 550 flow cell. Concerning the study's data processing: Because only junctional sequences without quality scores were contained in the immunoSEQ output, filtering matching that applied to full-length reads could not be performed. To assign V/J genes and CDR3, sequences were annotated against IMGT germline references using PyIR, a Python wrapper for IgBLAST v1.9. Reads were removed for weak V/J assignments (E-value above 1e-6), missing CDR3, stop codons, out-of-frame junctions, or ambiguous translated residues. V3J clonotypes were defined as sequences sharing an identical inferred V gene, J gene, and CDR3 amino acid sequence. Percentage overlap between repertoires was computed as shared unique clonotypes divided by the size of the smaller repertoire. Three approaches were used to assess repertoire richness: RTK rarefaction, the Chao1 estimator, and Recon v2.1 estimates of unobserved clonotypes. For all TCRbeta clonotypes obtained by the gDNA method from a few donors, generation probabilities were computed with OLGA. TCRdb limited this immuneACCESS table to in-frame rearrangements with V and J called. A share of clones is missing; checked studies link under half to unresolved V genes, and the rest is unexplained. The V and J calls and clone size are taken from that table; D and trimming were inferred from the DNA. The sample records about 1 million clones, around 76% of which are singletons. Jointly, the top ten make up approximately 1.5% of the sample.

Healthy HIV-negative adults with no recently reported acute infections or vaccinations were included as donors. Only Caucasian adults living in Nashville, Tennessee, USA were represented among the donors. CD4+ T cells were enriched through magnetic negative selection, after which naive cells were positively selected on CD45RA and the remaining negative fraction served as the memory subset. Blood was obtained by leukapheresis, after which PBMCs were separated by Ficoll-Histopaque density gradient centrifugation and cryopreserved in liquid nitrogen vapor phase. Purity and quantity of every magnetically sorted T cell population were checked by analytical flow cytometry. Genomic DNA was isolated from each sorted fraction and quantified by UV absorbance on a Nanodrop 2000c. As regards this clone: The antigen it recognizes is unknown. The record has no base qualities; no much larger clone is one base away.

V lost 3 bases and J lost 8 bases; the stretch between them is 23 bases long. Taken from the germline V gene, the CDR1 and CDR2 loops are SGHRS and YFSETQ. From the cysteine through the phenylalanine, the CDR3 covers 16 amino acids. Kept here is only the CDR3 DNA, which spans 48 bases and is read in frame from base 1. Beyond this particular receptor, the publication reports: The small number of donors limited the genetic and exposure-history diversity represented. Across a few donors, 4.5% to 6.5% of naive CD4, 3.5% of naive CD8, approximately 2.5% of memory CD4, and 0.4% of memory CD8 clonotypes were shared. Even with the large sequencing depth, rarefaction of the sorted-subset datasets indicated that sequencing was incomplete. Naive subsets generally had larger estimated clonotype richness than memory subsets did. Pairwise subsampling indicated that sequencing depth was expected to affect the degree of clonotype sharing among donors. Only blood was sampled, and tissue TCR repertoires likely differ from those in blood. Clonotypes shared by all four sorted-subset donors showed higher generation probabilities than non-shared clonotypes.

The TCR comes from a man aged 18 to 29 in good health. The rearranged chain carries TRBV5-1 and TRBJ1-2, with the identity of the D gene unclear. Input material: memory CD4+ T cells sorted from blood. According to the study, the label for this sample's cell subset or site signals: CD45RA-negative fraction. The CDR3 protein sequence reads: CASSSDPTGLVEGYTF. In nucleotide form, the sequence is TGCGCCAGCAGCTCAGATCCTACCGGACTAGTTGAGGGCTACACCTTC.